This T cell receptor (beta chain) was identified during a study of blood T cells in healthy people across ages. Study information: Through template switching, about one barcoded beta molecule was captured per two T cells, as measured in model experiments.

Germline CDR1 is MNHEY and CDR2 is SMNVEV (reference sequence). The CDR3 spans 16 residues. V lost 7 bases and J 10 bases, leaving 26 bases between the germline ends. The use of a sample-barcoded 5' primer and a J-beta primer mix characterized a second PCR of about 7 to 12 cycles. TCRdb reanalysed the 5' RACE reads using MiXCR and keeps one entry per CDR3 protein. The data contain about 730,000 distinct CDR3 sequences, roughly 44% of them singletons. Study findings and constraints: Comparison with aged donors showed that long-lived donors had more naive CD4+ cells and higher diversity. For the donors, CMV status was unknown and possibly confounded expanded clonotype changes.

Approximately 9.2 milliliters was the volume of peripheral blood drawn from each donor. This clonotype was picked up a small number of times. Its matching antigen is unknown. The sequenced material came from blood. J is TRBJ2-1 and V is TRBV27, with a possible D match to TRBD2 (6 bases). The origin of this receptor is a woman in her sixties or seventies in good health. The CDR3, as DNA: TGTGCCAGCAACTTGAACGGGAGCCCTCAAGCATCGGAGCAGTTCTTC. It translates to CASNLNGSPQASEQFF.